This T cell receptor beta chain comes out of a study of blood T cells in healthy people across ages. General study findings and limits: Aged donors had fewer naive CD4+ cells and lower diversity than long-lived donors.

This clonotype was seen a handful of times. The antigen remains unidentified. The authors ran a second PCR of 7 to 11 cycles using a sample-barcoded 5' primer and a J-beta primer mix. Any given sample supplied a minimum of 3 million CDR3-containing paired-end reads. TCRdb processed the 5' RACE reads anew with MiXCR; each CDR3 protein has one entry. The table records roughly 1.5 million distinct CDR3 sequences, approximately 42% of them present only once. Each donor had about 9.6 milliliters of peripheral blood drawn. V shed 5 bases and J shed 7 bases, with 9 bases lying between them. The length of the CDR3 is 12 residues.

This sequence joins TRBV12-3 or TRBV12-4 and TRBJ2-4, with D uncertain. The TCR originated in a woman aged 18-29 years in good health. The sequenced material came from blood. CDR3 region: CASSRTDNIQYF. CDR3 DNA: TGTGCCAGCAGTAGAACGGATAACATTCAGTACTTC.